This T cell receptor (beta chain) is from a study of cytomegalovirus exposure and HLA in healthy donors (TCRdb year 2017). Looking at the study overall: According to an earlier analysis of 550 to 700 of the donors, about 170 million T cells yielded 117 million unique TCR beta sequences and roughly 280 Gb of sequence data. About 330 gigabases of sequencing data and 91 million or so unique TCR sequences made up an early release that covered some 640 HLA-typed donors. Of the 300 to 500 genotyped donors, 81% were placed in the genetic ancestry cluster associated with self-reported Caucasian donors. The study was designed to test whether signatures of past pathogen exposure could be identified by cataloging public T cell receptors. The study used immunosequencing to profile the T cell repertoires of 670 or so subjects and linked those repertoires to cytomegalovirus serostatus. A separate validation cohort of approximately 120 different subjects was used in addition to the approximately 670-subject first cohort. To predict cytomegalovirus infection status, the study brought together high-throughput TCR immunosequencing, statistical association of individual TCRs with disease status, and machine learning. In a later analysis, previously published TCR beta repertoires from 666 donors were re-analyzed and high-resolution HLA genotyping was added so that TCR occurrence patterns could be studied. Rather than using new phenotypic data, the later analysis identified candidate immune exposures from TCR beta sequences and from how often those sequences occurred across donors. In an earlier analysis of more than 550 of the donors, high-throughput TCR beta sequencing was used to judge whether each TCR beta V gene segment behaved as functional or pseudogenic. Donor age, sex, ethnicity and CMV serostatus were collected together with the repertoire data. A later genetic analysis took genome-wide SNP genotypes for about three fifths of the 666 donors and used that subset as a discovery cohort. All discovery cohort repertoires had been generated on a single sequencing platform. HLA typing covered class I and class II loci at four-digit resolution. Typing coverage differed by locus: A, B, C, DRB1 and DQB1 were typed in roughly 620-630 donors, DQA1 in about 500, DPA1 in around 600, and DPB1 in just under 490. Four to six DR-DQ haplotypes were handled as single units for association and clustering, since linkage in the cohort was strong. Among about 360 genotyped donors of the cohort, an average of 235,054 unique TCR beta nucleotide sequences were sequenced per donor, 15% to 20% of them non-productive.

Libraries were made using the immunoSEQ multiplex PCR assay. The multiplex PCR relied on a mix of 60 forward primers for TCR Vbeta segments and 13 reverse primers for TCR Jbeta segments. A multiplex PCR assay on genomic DNA amplified the CDR3 region of rearranged TCR beta genes. The amplified TCR beta libraries were sequenced on the Illumina HiSeq System as 87-base-pair reads. Turning to the authors' computational methods: A later analysis counted approximately 76 million unique TCR beta chains across the 666 repertoires, and roughly 11 million of these chains were shared by at least two donors. A nearest-neighbor algorithm error-corrected the raw reads and collapsed the reads into unique sequences, merging closely related sequences to remove PCR and sequencing errors. CDR3 sequences were aligned to IMGT reference sequences to assign V, D and J gene segments. For a sequence to be retained, a match of at least six nucleotides was required to both a V gene segment and a J gene segment. A rearrangement was called productive if the CDR3 had no stop codons and remained in frame with V and J, and every other rearrangement was called non-productive. CDR3 was defined by IMGT convention, running from the second conserved V-encoded cysteine to the conserved J-encoded phenylalanine. The earlier analysis of 587 of the donors excluded sequences that lacked an unambiguous match to a single V gene segment. An earlier analysis of just under 600 of the donors called V segments functional above 56.7% productive rearrangements and segregating when the between-donor standard deviation exceeded 5%. A statistical classification framework was built to diagnose cytomegalovirus status from the catalog of TCR beta chain sequences. V and J gene assignment, in a later analysis, came from comparing TCR nucleotide sequences with IMGT/GENE-DB human TR gene sequences. In a later analysis, CDR3 sequences and most-parsimonious VDJ recombination scenarios were assigned using the TCRdist pipeline. In a later analysis, every TCR beta chain was defined by the combination of its CDR3 amino acid sequence and its V-gene family, and reads without a unique V-gene family were dropped. To address suspected cross-contamination and a sequencing artifact, a later analysis removed roughly 640 highly shared, low-generation-probability nucleotide sequences. In a later analysis, a clonal expansion index was calculated for each public chain from normalized within-repertoire ranks of inferred template counts. In a later analysis, generation probabilities were computed using a VDJ recombination model fitted to out-of-frame rearrangements, and the results were checked against IGoR. In a later analysis, hypergeometric tests were used to score TCR-TCR, TCR-HLA and TCR-CMV co-occurrence, with a repertoire-size bias correction applied to TCR pairs. False discovery rates were estimated in a later analysis by permuting HLA or CMV assignments 20 times. In a later analysis, co-occurring TCRs were grouped using DBSCAN, and TCRdist sequence similarity was added for clustering within HLA-allele-positive subsets. Repertoires with fewer than 30,000 or more than 120,000 public chains, plus five repertoires with anomalous nucleotide sharing, were excluded from co-occurrence clustering. Here the immuneACCESS table is served through TCRdb, limited to in-frame sequences with V and J called. Missing clones are a known gap in these copies; in checked studies unresolved V genes cover under half, and the rest lacks a known reason. D and trimming come from the DNA, and the V and J calls and clone size come from that table. The sample table holds tens of thousands of clones, of which around 70% were seen once. Of the sample, about 10% is held by the ten largest clones.

Worth noting for this clone: What this receptor recognizes is not known. No much larger clonotype is one base removed from it; base qualities were not supplied.

Spanning cysteine to phenylalanine, the CDR3 consists of 14 amino acids. Only CDR3 DNA remains: 42 bases, in frame from the first base. Here V drops 5 bases and J drops 1 base, and the junction holds 3 bases not matched to any gene. CDR1 LNHDA and CDR2 SQIVND were looked up in the germline V gene (reference sequence). The cohort comprised under 700 healthy bone marrow donors. At the time of sampling, every cohort member was nominally healthy, though immune exposures that went unrecorded were likely present. The donor tested CMV seronegative, placing the donor among the 350 to 400 seronegative members of the cohort. Every donor gave a peripheral blood sample, and the peripheral blood mononuclear cells from that sample were used for TCR beta sequencing. Genomic DNA was extracted from the blood cell samples with the Qiagen DNeasy Blood Extraction Kit. The paper's findings and limits, for the study overall: Compared with equally common non-associated chains, HLA-associated TCR beta chains in a later analysis were more clonally expanded and had lower generation probabilities. When HLA alleles, especially DR and DQ, strongly co-occurred, attributing TCR associations to individual alleles was difficult. Cytomegalovirus status was reported to be diagnosed by the classifier with high specificity and sensitivity in both the original and validation cohorts. The only immune exposure information available for the cohort was CMV serostatus. A later analysis found that TCR association rates varied across HLA loci, with DRB1 alleles showing the most associated TCRs and HLA-C alleles the fewest. In a later analysis, several top co-occurrence clusters were reported to appear linked to parvovirus B19, influenza, CMV and Epstein-Barr virus. The authors suggested that the approach could potentially be generalized to other disease states and immunological phenotypes. According to a later analysis, most CMV-associated TCR beta chains appeared to be HLA-restricted, and the HLA associations seemed to be driven largely by CMV exposure. Most TCR sequences were observed very rarely across donors, whereas some public TCRs were present in many individuals. This cohort had only TCR beta chains sequenced, and the lack of alpha or paired-chain data limited which features could be detected. In vitro tests confirmed that a few of the cytomegalovirus-associated TCR beta chains recognize cytomegalovirus antigens. Linkage disequilibrium might explain the correlated functional status among segregating V segments, but an unknown experimental factor could not be ruled out. The 87-base-pair reads could not distinguish some IMGT-functional V segments, including TRBV6-2 and TRBV6-3, so those segments were excluded. A further reported finding was that TCR beta sequences accurately predicted the HLA-A and HLA-B alleles for most subjects in the first cohort. A later genetic analysis reported fewer N-insertions in productive TCRs among donors in an Asian-associated ancestry cluster than the approximately 670-donor mean. Specific HLA alleles were associated with 15,000 to 20,000 TCR beta sequences at a false discovery rate of 0.05 in a later analysis. Sequencing depth was assumed to be roughly uniform across donors in the presence/absence analyses, though that assumption may not hold. Because counts were too low, about 15 rarely observed V segments, including chromosome 9 orphons, were left out of the earlier analysis of roughly 600 of the donors. V-gene and J-gene trimming of TCR beta chains was associated with a missense DCLRE1C variant in a later genetic analysis, and the association was replicated in an independent cohort. A cluster of highly shared sequence variants was judged likely to be a technical artifact of the sequencing pipeline. The study gave a list of 150 to 200 TCR beta chains associated with cytomegalovirus. Because some donors lacked HLA typing at each locus, the association tests relied only on the typed subset. An earlier analysis of approximately 500 of the donors showed that most TCR beta V segments appeared in productive rearrangements either about 87% or about 30% of the time, which broadly matched IMGT annotations.

This clonotype was obtained from a woman aged 25 to 39 in good health and CMV-seronegative. The sequencing sample was made of PBMCs. The V and J segments used are TRBV19 and TRBJ2-3; TRBD1 lines up with 7 middle nucleotides. CDR3 sequence: CASSVQGRTDTQYF. The bases read TGTGCCAGTAGTGTACAGGGGCGCACAGATACGCAGTATTTT. The full variable domain, with segments outside the CDR3 supplied by the reference TRBV19 and TRBJ2-3 proteins, appears as DGGITQSPKYLFRKEGQNVTLSCEQNLNHDAMYWYRQDPGQGLRLIYYSQIVNDFQKGDIAEGYSVSREKKESFPLTVTSAQKNPTAFYLCASSVQGRTDTQYFGPGTRLTVL.